This T cell receptor beta chain was recovered during a study of siplizumab effects on memory and regulatory T cells. Study-wide results and caveats: Only a minor fraction of alloreactive clones mapped to unstimulated subsets.

Remarks on this clone: Its antigen remains unidentified.

The V and J ends lost 5 bases and 4 bases respectively, with 12 bases between them. The CDR3 has 14 amino acids. CDR1 and CDR2 from the germline V gene are LNHDA and SQIVND (reference sequence). Profiling relied on immunoSEQ multiplex PCR, and the TCRdb table lists in-frame clones only, not all of them. This sample yields 50,000 to 55,000 clones, of which more than 85% are seen a single time; 15% to 20% belongs to the top ten. The gene calls are TRBV19 and TRBJ2-1; D possibly matches TRBD1 or TRBD2 (5 bases each). The source of this sequence is a human donor in good health. Input material: CD8+ T cells sorted from blood. CDR3 amino acids: CASSAGTLYNEQFF. In DNA form, the CDR3 reads TGTGCCAGTAGTGCCGGGACGCTATACAATGAGCAGTTCTTC.